This T cell receptor beta chain was captured by sequencing in a study of blood T cell repertoires in COVID-19. Looked up from germline, CDR1 is SGDLS and CDR2 is YYNGEE. Trimming cost V 2 bases and J 0 bases, with 11 bases left between them. The CDR3 is made up of 16 amino acids. The repertoire was sequenced with immunoSEQ multiplex PCR; TCRdb's copy has only in-frame clones and lacks some. The sample lists 210,000 or so clones; about 87% were seen once. Sequenced material: PBMCs or T cells enriched from blood (not recorded which). The clonotype comes from a woman aged 25-40 years who had been exposed to COVID-19. This chain links TRBV9 with TRBJ1-4; TRBD1 might be the D (5 bases). CDR3: CASSVGGAATNEKLFF. DNA for the CDR3: TGTGCCAGCAGCGTCGGTGGGGCGGCAACTAATGAAAAACTGTTTTTT.